The 21 T cell receptor beta chains listed next were all sequenced from one sample in a study of blood T cells in healthy people across ages. Sample-barcoded 5' priming and a J-beta primer mix drove a second PCR of 7 to 11 cycles. In TCRdb, the 5' RACE reads were re-called with MiXCR into one record per CDR3 protein. The data show 700,000 to 900,000 distinct CDR3 sequences, roughly 24% seen once. Another study also made use of these data, one on T cells of mothers and their children.

Material: blood. Receptors were obtained from a boy younger than 18 in good health.

The chain joins TRBV12-3 or TRBV12-4 to TRBJ2-5, with 9 bases fitting TRBD1. The J call may not be correct, given that the DNA end is closer to TRBJ2-1. This CDR3 has 15 residues. The CDR3 spells CASSSRDRERGEQFF. In DNA, the CDR3 is TGTGCCAGCAGTTCCCGGGACAGGGAAAGGGGTGAGCAGTTCTTC.

The V and J genes are TRBV6-2 or TRBV6-3 and TRBJ2-7, with TRBD1 matching over 8 bases. V lost 0 bases, J lost 2 bases, and 12 bases stayed unmatched. CDR1 is MNHEY, CDR2 SVGEGT, per germline. The CDR3 is 18 residues long. The CDR3 spells CASSYSTNRTGPPYEQYF. The CDR3 DNA reads as TGTGCCAGCAGTTACTCTACCAACAGGACAGGGCCTCCCTACGAGCAGTACTTC.

The chain joins TRBV7-3 to TRBJ2-2; D not certain. Between the trimmed V and J ends, which lost 5 bases and 4 bases, there was a span of 11 bases. Germline assignment: CDR1 SGHTA and CDR2 FQGTGA. The CDR3 totals 14 residues. The CDR3 DNA reads TGTGCCAGCAGCCCCTCCCCATTCACCGGGGAGCTGTTTTTT. This encodes CASSPSPFTGELFF.

The chain is built from TRBV15 and TRBJ2-3; maybe TRBD1 (5 bases). Between the trimmed V and J ends, which lost 0 bases and 2 bases, there was a span of 9 bases. Germline V gives CDR1 LNHNV, CDR2 YYDKDF (reference sequence). The CDR3 spans 15 residues. CDR3 in amino acids: CATSRDLGLTDTQYF. CDR3 sequence (DNA): TGTGCCACCAGCAGAGATTTGGGGCTCACAGATACGCAGTATTTT.

The chain joins TRBV11-2 to TRBJ2-5, with TRBD1 matching 10 bases. The DNA matches TRBJ2-1 better at its end, which makes the J call doubtful. Germline V lookup: CDR1 SGHAT, CDR2 FQNNGV. The CDR3 extends over 15 amino acids. CDR3 residues: CASSLQGTGVNEQFF. As DNA, the CDR3 is TGTGCCAGCAGCTTACAAGGGACAGGGGTGAATGAGCAGTTCTTC.

This clonotype was recorded a few times. V and J are TRBV12-3 or TRBV12-4 and TRBJ2-5; D is tentatively TRBD1 or TRBD2 (5 bases each). The J call may be faulty, since TRBJ2-7 better matches the DNA end. This CDR3 contains 14 residues. The CDR3 loop is CASSFGTPGYEQYF. The CDR3 region has the DNA TGTGCCAGCAGTTTCGGGACGCCCGGCTACGAGCAGTACTTC.

This clonotype has a handful of counts. V gene TRBV3-1 combines with J gene TRBJ2-7; 9 bases fit TRBD1. Germline-derived CDR1 and CDR2 are LGHDT and YNNKEL (reference sequence). J was trimmed by 5 bases and V by 6 bases; bases with no gene match: 8. The CDR3 is 14 residues long. The CDR3 region has the DNA TGTGCCAGCAGAAGACAGGGGGAAACCCACGAGCAGTACTTC. Protein: CASRRQGETHEQYF.

The chain links TRBV11-1 to TRBJ2-2, with D perhaps matching TRBD2 (6 bases). This CDR3 comprises 15 residues. V lost 7 bases and J lost 2, with 14 bases in between. The V gene's germline CDR1 is SGHAT and CDR2 FQDESV (reference sequence). The CDR3 spells CASNPSEINTGELFF. The CDR3 DNA follows: TGTGCCAGCAACCCTAGCGAAATTAACACCGGGGAGCTGTTTTTT.

The chain is built from TRBV11-2 and TRBJ2-1; D may be TRBD1 (6 bases). Trimming removed 6 bases at V and 10 bases at J, with 10 bases between. Germline values: CDR1 SGHAT, CDR2 FQNNGV. There are 11 residues in the CDR3. This chain's CDR3 is CASSRGTEQFF. The CDR3 bases are TGTGCCAGCAGTAGGGGGACAGAGCAGTTCTTC.

This clonotype was seen at least ten times. At one of its ends the junction is not consistent with the germline gene, which may arise from a read error. This chain uses TRBV5-1 with TRBJ2-7, with D possibly TRBD1 on 5 matching bases. The CDR3 has 13 residues. CDR1 SGHRS and CDR2 YFSETQ come from the germline V gene. CDR3 bases: TGTGCCAGCAGCTTAACAGGCTCCTACGAGCAGTACTTC. Its translation: CASSLTGSYEQYF.

This sequence joins TRBV29-1 and TRBJ2-3; 8 bases line up with TRBD1. This CDR3 has 13 residues. The V gene's germline CDR1 is SQVTM and CDR2 ANQGSEA. Trimming removed 6 bases from V and 3 bases from J; junction bases left unmatched: 5. The CDR3: CSVRTGTTDTQYF. CDR3 in DNA: TGCAGCGTCAGGACAGGGACTACAGATACGCAGTATTTT.

The chain carries TRBV2 and TRBJ1-4; 9 nucleotides line up with TRBD1. CDR1 is SNHLY and CDR2 is FYNNEI in the germline V gene. This CDR3 is 15 amino acids long. V lost 6 bases to trimming and J lost 1 base; unmatched junction nucleotides: 3. For the CDR3, the DNA is TGTGCCAGCAGAGTGGACAGGGGAACTAATGAAAAACTGTTTTTT. Its protein is CASRVDRGTNEKLFF. Filled out from reference TRBV2 and TRBJ1-4, the complete variable domain reads EPEVTQTPSHQVTQMGQEVILRCVPISNHLYFYWYRQILGQKVEFLVSFYNNEISEKSEIFDDQFSVERPDGSNFTLKIRSTKLEDSAMYFCASRVDRGTNEKLFFGSGTQLSVL.

This clonotype was observed at least ten times. The V call is TRBV10-3, the J call TRBJ2-1; 9 bases fit TRBD2. The CDR3 length is 16 residues. Trimming at V came to 3 bases and at J to 6 bases, leaving 9 bases not matched to a gene. CDR1 and CDR2 from the germline V gene are ENHRY and SYGVKD. In DNA, the CDR3 is TGTGCCATCAGTGACCCTCTAGCGGGGAAGAGCAATGAGCAGTTCTTC. Its translation is CAISDPLAGKSNEQFF.

In this sample, this clonotype turned up a few times. The CDR3: CASSQDRPGTQYF. As DNA, the CDR3 is TGTGCCAGCAGCCAAGATAGGCCGGGGACCCAGTACTTC. The gene calls are TRBV14 and TRBJ2-1, with no clear D. The J call is in doubt because the DNA end fits TRBJ2-5 better. CDR1 is SGHDN, CDR2 FVKESK, per germline. The CDR3 has 13 amino acids.

The chain uses TRBV6-2 or TRBV6-3 and TRBJ2-2; possible D gene TRBD2, 5 bases. The V and J ends lost 6 bases and 6 bases respectively, with 17 bases between them. Germline V gene sequence: CDR1 MNHEY, CDR2 SVGEGT. The CDR3 covers 15 residues. The CDR3 DNA follows: TGTGCCAGCAGACCCAACGGGGTGGGCCCCGGGGAGCTGTTTTTT. Its protein is CASRPNGVGPGELFF.

V is TRBV7-9 and J is TRBJ2-5; tentatively, D is TRBD1 (5 bases). V shed 8 bases and J shed 0 bases, with 16 bases lying between them. Germline lookup yields CDR1 SEHNR and CDR2 FQNEAQ (reference sequence). The CDR3 totals 15 residues. The CDR3 here is CASGAPVGYQETQYF. The CDR3 region has the DNA TGTGCCAGCGGGGCCCCCGTGGGGTACCAAGAGACCCAGTACTTC. The full variable domain, in which reference TRBV7-9 and TRBJ2-5 provide the parts outside the CDR3, is DTGVSQNPRHKITKRGQNVTFRCDPISEHNRLYWYRQTLGQGPEFLTYFQNEAQLEKSRLLSDRFSAERPKGSFSTLEIQRTEQGDSAMYLCASGAPVGYQETQYFGPGTRLLVL.

The chain is built from TRBV7-9 and TRBJ1-2, with D tentatively TRBD1 (5 bases). V was clipped by 1 base and J by 4 bases, with 7 bases between them. Germline CDR1 is SEHNR and CDR2 is FQNEAQ (reference sequence). This CDR3 region has 13 residues. The CDR3 DNA is TGTGCCAGCAGCTTAGACAGGCGCTATGGCTACACCTTC. Its translation: CASSLDRRYGYTF.

V usage is TRBV4-2 and J usage is TRBJ2-7; perhaps D is TRBD1 or TRBD2 (5 bases each). The length of the CDR3 is 15 residues. Trimming removed 3 bases from V and 3 bases from J, with 15 bases in between. Germline CDR1 LGHNA, CDR2 YNFKEQ. In nucleotides, the CDR3 is TGTGCCAGCAGCCACCGGGAAACGACAGTCTACGAGCAGTACTTC. This translates into CASSHRETTVYEQYF.

This clonotype was counted a few times. The chain uses TRBV1 and TRBJ1-1; TRBD1 is taken as the D call from the table, unchecked against the DNA. TRBV1 is assigned pseudogene status. The length of the CDR3 is 13 residues. Here the CDR3 DNA reads TGCACCTGCGGACAGGGGGCATATACTGAAGCTTTCTTT. It yields the protein CTCGQGAYTEAFF.

This chain joins TRBV5-1 and TRBJ2-7; D is undetermined. CDR3 length: 15 amino acids. Trimming stripped 0 bases from V and 1 base from J, with 11 bases between. Germline values: CDR1 SGHRS, CDR2 YFSETQ. The CDR3 here is CASSLDGYSSYEQYF. In nucleotides, the CDR3 is TGCGCCAGCAGCTTGGATGGGTATTCTTCCTACGAGCAGTACTTC.

The chain employs TRBV24-1 and TRBJ2-3, with 10 nucleotides matching TRBD2. Germline values: CDR1 KGHDR, CDR2 SFDVKD. With 6 bases clipped from V and 4 bases from J, the junction kept 9 bases outside the gene matches. The CDR3 sequence is 16 residues long. The CDR3 reads CATSSSGGAGADTQYF. The CDR3 DNA follows: TGTGCCACCAGTTCAAGCGGGGGGGCCGGGGCAGATACGCAGTATTTT.